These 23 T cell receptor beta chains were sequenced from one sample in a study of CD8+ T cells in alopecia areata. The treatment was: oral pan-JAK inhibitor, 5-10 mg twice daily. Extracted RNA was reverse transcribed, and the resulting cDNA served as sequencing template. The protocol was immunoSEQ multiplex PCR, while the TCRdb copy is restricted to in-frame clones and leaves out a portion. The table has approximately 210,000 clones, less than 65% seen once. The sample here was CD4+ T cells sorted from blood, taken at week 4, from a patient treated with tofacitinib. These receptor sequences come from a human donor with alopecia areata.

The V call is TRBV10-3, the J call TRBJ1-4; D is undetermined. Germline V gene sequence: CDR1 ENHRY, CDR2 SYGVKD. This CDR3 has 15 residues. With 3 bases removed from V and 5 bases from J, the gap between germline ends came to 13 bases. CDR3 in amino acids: CAISDLQDGNEKLFF. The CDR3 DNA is TGTGCCATCAGTGACCTTCAGGACGGGAATGAAAAACTGTTTTTT.

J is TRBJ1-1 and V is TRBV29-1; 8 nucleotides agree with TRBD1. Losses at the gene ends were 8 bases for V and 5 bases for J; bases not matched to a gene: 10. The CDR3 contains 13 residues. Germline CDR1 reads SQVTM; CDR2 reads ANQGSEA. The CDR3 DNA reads TGCAGCTTTAGCAGGGGGCGGAATACTGAAGCTTTCTTT. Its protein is CSFSRGRNTEAFF.

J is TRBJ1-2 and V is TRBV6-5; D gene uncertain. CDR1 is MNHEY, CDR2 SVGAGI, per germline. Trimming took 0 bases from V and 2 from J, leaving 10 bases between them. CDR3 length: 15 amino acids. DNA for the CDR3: TGTGCCAGCAGTTACTCGCAGAGGGTAAACTATGGCTACACCTTC. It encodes CASSYSQRVNYGYTF.

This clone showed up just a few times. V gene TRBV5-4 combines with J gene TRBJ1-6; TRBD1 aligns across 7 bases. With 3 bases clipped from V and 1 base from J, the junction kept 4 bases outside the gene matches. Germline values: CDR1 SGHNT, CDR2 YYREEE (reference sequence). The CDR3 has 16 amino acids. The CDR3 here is CASSSSTGSYNSPLHF. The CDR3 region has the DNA TGTGCCAGCAGCTCATCGACAGGGTCCTATAATTCACCCCTCCACTTT. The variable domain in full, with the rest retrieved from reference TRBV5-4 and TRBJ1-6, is ETGVTQSPTHLIKTRGQQVTLRCSSQSGHNTVSWYQQALGQGPQFIFQYYREEENGRGNFPPRFSGLQFPNYSSELNVNALELDDSALYLCASSSSTGSYNSPLHFGNGTRLTVT.

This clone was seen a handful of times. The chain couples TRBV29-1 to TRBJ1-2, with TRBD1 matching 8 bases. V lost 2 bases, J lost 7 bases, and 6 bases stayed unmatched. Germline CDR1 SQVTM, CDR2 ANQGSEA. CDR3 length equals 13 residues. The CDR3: CSVESGGGLGYTF. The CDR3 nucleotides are TGCAGCGTTGAATCAGGGGGCGGGCTTGGCTACACCTTC.

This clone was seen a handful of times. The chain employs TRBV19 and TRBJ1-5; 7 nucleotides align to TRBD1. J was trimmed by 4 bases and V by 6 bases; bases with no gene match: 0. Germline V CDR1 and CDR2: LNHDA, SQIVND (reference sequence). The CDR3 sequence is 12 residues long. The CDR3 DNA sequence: TGTGCCAGTAGGACAGGGAATCAGCCCCAGCATTTT. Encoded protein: CASRTGNQPQHF.

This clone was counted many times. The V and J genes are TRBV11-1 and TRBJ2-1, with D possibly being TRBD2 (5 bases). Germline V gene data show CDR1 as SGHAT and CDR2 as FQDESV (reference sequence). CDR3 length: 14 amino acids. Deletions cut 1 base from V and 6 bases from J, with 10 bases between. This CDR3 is CASSLVHSGNEQFF. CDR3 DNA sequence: TGTGCCAGCAGCTTAGTTCACAGCGGCAATGAGCAGTTCTTC.

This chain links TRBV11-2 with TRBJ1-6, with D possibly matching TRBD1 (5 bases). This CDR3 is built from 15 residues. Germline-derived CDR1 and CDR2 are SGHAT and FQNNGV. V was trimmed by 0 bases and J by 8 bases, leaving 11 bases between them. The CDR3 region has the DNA TGTGCCAGCAGCTTAGAGGGGGTCGGGGATTCACCCCTCCACTTT. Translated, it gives CASSLEGVGDSPLHF.

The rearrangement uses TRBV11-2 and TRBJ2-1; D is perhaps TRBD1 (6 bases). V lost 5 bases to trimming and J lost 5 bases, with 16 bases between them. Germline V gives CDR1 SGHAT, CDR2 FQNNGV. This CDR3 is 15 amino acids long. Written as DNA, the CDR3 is TGTGCCAGCAGCCGCGGACAGTTGCAAAACAATGAGCAGTTCTTC. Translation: CASSRGQLQNNEQFF.

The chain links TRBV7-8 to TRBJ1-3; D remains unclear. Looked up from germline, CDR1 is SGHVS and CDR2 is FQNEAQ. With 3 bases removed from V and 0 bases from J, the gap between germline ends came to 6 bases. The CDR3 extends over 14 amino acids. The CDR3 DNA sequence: TGTGCCAGCAGCTTGGGTTCCTCTGGAAACACCATATATTTT. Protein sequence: CASSLGSSGNTIYF.

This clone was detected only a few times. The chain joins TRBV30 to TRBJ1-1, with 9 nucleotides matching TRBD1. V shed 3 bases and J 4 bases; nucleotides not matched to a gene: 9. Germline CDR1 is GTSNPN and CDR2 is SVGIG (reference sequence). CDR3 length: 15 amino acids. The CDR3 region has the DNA TGTGCCTGGAGCAACGGGGGGACAGGGCTCACTGAAGCTTTCTTT. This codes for CAWSNGGTGLTEAFF.

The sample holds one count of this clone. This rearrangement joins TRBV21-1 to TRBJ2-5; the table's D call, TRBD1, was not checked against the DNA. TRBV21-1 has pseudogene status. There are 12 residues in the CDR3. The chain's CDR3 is CAGLDRPQTQYF. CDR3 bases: TGTGCCGGCTTAGACAGGCCTCAGACCCAGTACTTC.

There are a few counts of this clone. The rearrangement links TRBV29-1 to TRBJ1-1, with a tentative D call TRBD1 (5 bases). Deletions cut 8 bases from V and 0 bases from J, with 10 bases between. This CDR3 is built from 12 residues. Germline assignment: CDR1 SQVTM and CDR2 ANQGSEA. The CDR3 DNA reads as TGCAGCTGGGGACGGTTGAACACTGAAGCTTTCTTT. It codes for CSWGRLNTEAFF.

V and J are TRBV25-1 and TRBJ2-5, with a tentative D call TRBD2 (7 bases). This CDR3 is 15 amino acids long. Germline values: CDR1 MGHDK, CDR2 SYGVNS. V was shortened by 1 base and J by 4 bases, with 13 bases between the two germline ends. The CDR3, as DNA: TGTGCCAGCAGTGAATGGGGCGGGGGCGGAGAGACCCAGTACTTC. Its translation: CASSEWGGGGETQYF.

CDR3 nucleotides: TGTGCCAGCAGTGCCTCAGTCGGTTCAGAGACCCAGTACTTC. It translates to CASSASVGSETQYF. This chain uses TRBV25-1 with TRBJ2-5; D unclear. The CDR3 totals 14 residues. V was trimmed by 4 bases and J by 4 bases, leaving 13 bases between them. CDR1 is MGHDK and CDR2 is SYGVNS in the germline V gene.

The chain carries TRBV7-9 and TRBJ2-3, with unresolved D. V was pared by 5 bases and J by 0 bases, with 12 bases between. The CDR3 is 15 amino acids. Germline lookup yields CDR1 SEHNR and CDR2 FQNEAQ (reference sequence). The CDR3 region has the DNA TGTGCCAGCAGCAAAGGAGTGACTAGCACAGATACGCAGTATTTT. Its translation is CASSKGVTSTDTQYF.

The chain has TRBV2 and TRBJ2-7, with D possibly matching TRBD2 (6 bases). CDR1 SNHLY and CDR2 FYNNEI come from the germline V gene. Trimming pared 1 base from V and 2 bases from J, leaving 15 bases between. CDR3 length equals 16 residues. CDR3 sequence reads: CASSEGRYGGTYEQYF. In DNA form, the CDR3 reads TGTGCCAGCAGTGAAGGGAGGTACGGGGGTACCTACGAGCAGTACTTC.

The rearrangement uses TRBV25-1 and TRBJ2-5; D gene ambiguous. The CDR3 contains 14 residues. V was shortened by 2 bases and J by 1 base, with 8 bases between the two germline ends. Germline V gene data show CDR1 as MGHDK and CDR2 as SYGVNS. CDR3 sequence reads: CASSETRVQETQYF. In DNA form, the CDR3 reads TGTGCCAGCAGTGAAACTCGGGTCCAAGAGACCCAGTACTTC. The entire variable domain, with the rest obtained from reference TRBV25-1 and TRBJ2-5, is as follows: EADIYQTPRYLVIGTGKKITLECSQTMGHDKMYWYQQDPGMELHLIHYSYGVNSTEKGDLSSESTVSRIRTEHFPLTLESARPSHTSQYLCASSETRVQETQYFGPGTRLLVL.

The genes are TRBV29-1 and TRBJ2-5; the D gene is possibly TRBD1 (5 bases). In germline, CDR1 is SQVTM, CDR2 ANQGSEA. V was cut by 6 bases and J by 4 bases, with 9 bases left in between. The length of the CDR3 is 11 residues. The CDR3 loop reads CSVRGSETQYF. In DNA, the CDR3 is TGCAGCGTAAGGGGATCAGAGACCCAGTACTTC.

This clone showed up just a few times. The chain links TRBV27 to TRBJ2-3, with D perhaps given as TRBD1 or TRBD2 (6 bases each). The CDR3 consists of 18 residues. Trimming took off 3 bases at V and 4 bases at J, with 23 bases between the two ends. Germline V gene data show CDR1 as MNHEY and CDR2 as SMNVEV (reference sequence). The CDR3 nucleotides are TGTGCCAGCAGTTTTCAGGGGAGGAGGGGGAGACCCCCAGATACGCAGTATTTT. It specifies CASSFQGRRGRPPDTQYF.

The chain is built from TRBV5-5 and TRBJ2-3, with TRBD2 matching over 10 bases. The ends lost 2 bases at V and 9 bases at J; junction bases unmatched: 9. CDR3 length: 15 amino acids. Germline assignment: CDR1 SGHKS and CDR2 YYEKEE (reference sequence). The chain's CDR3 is CASSLGAGGPETQYF. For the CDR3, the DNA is TGTGCCAGCAGCTTAGGAGCGGGGGGGCCGGAGACGCAGTATTTT.

The CDR3 bases are TGTGCCAGACAACAGCAAGAGACCCAGTACTTC. Its translation: CARQQQETQYF. The chain carries TRBV30 and TRBJ2-5; D is unclear. Per the germline V gene, CDR1 is GTSNPN and CDR2 is SVGIG (reference sequence). The CDR3 extends over 11 amino acids. The V gene lost 8 bases and the J gene lost 2 bases, with 9 bases spanning the gap.

In DNA, the CDR3 is TGTGCCAGCAGCTTGGGAGGCGGGATGAACACTGAAGCTTTCTTT. It yields the protein CASSLGGGMNTEAFF. The chain combines TRBV7-2 with TRBJ1-1; D gene ambiguous. The CDR3 consists of 15 residues. The germline V and J ends were trimmed by 3 bases and 0 bases, with 11 bases remaining between them. The germline gives CDR1 SGHTA, CDR2 FQGNSA. Drawing the rest from reference TRBV7-2 and TRBJ1-1, the complete variable domain is GAGVSQSPSNKVTEKGKDVELRCDPISGHTALYWYRQSLGQGLEFLIYFQGNSAPDKSGLPSDRFSAERTGGSVSTLTIQRTQQEDSAVYLCASSLGGGMNTEAFFGQGTRLTVV.